A single sample is the source of the 2 T cell receptor beta chains below, sequenced in a study of OX40 agonist ivuxolimab in advanced cancers. Libraries were prepared by immunoSEQ multiplex PCR; TCRdb keeps only in-frame clonotypes and omits some of them. The sample includes approximately 89,000 clones, roughly 93% of them seen just once. The sequencing used CD4+ or CD8+ T cells sorted from blood, collected in a trial of the OX40 agonist ivuxolimab. The receptors were sampled from an adult with an advanced solid tumor such as melanoma, head and neck, liver or kidney cancer.

This clone has a single count. This chain joins TRBV7-2 and TRBJ2-3; D is unresolved. This CDR3 is 12 amino acids long. Per the germline V gene, CDR1 is SGHTA and CDR2 is FQGNSA. The ends were cut back, 5 bases at V and 2 bases at J, with 5 bases in the middle. CDR3 in amino acids: CASSAYTDTQYF. The CDR3 DNA is TGTGCCAGCAGCGCCTACACAGATACGCAGTATTTT.

This rearrangement joins TRBV18 to TRBJ2-3; D might be TRBD2 (5 bases). From germline, CDR1 is KGHSH and CDR2 LQKENI. The CDR3 extends over 13 amino acids. V lost 6 bases and J lost 4, with 11 bases in between. In DNA form, the CDR3 reads TGTGCCAGCTCCCCGGCCGGGGCAGATACGCAGTATTTT. It translates to CASSPAGADTQYF.